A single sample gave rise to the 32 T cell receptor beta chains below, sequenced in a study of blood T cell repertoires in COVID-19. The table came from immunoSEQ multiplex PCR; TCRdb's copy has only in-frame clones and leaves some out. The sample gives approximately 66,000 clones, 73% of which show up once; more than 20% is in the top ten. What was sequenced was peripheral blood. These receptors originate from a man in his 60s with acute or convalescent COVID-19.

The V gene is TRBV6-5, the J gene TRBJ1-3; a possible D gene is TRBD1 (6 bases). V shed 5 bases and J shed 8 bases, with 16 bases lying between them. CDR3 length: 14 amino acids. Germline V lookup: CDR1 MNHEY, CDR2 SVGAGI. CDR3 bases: TGTGCCAGCAGTCTACGACAGGTGGCCGACACCATATATTTT. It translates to CASSLRQVADTIYF.

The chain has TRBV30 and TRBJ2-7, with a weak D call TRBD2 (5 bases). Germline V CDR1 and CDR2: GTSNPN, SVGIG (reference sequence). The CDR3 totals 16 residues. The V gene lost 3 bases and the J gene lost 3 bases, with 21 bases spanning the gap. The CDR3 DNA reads TGTGCCTGGAGCGGAAGGCCGGGATCTGGGGTCTACGAGCAGTACTTC. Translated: CAWSGRPGSGVYEQYF.

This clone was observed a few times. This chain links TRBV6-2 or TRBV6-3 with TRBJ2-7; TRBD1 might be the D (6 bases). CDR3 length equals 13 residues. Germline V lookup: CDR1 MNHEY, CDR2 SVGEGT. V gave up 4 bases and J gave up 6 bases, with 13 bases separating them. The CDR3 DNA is TGTGCCAGCAGTTTACAGGGTGGCACCGAGCAGTACGTC. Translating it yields CASSLQGGTEQYV.

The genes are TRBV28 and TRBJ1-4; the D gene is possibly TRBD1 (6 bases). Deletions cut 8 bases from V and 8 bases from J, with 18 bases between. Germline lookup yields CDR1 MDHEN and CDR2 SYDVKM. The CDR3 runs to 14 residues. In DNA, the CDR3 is TGTGCCAGCGGAGAACAGGGTGATGGAGAAAAACTGTTTTTT. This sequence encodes CASGEQGDGEKLFF.

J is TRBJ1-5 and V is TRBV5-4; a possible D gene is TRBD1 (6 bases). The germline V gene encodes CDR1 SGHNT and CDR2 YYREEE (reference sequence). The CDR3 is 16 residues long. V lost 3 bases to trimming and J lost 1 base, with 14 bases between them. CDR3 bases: TGTGCCAGCAGCTGGGCCCAGGGGATCAGCAATCAGCCCCAGCATTTT. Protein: CASSWAQGISNQPQHF.

The CDR3 region is CASSWAYNEQFF. The DNA of the CDR3 is TGTGCCAGCAGTTGGGCTTACAATGAGCAGTTCTTC. The V gene is TRBV12-3 or TRBV12-4, the J gene TRBJ2-1; D ambiguous. This CDR3 is 12 amino acids long. V shed 4 bases and J shed 4 bases, with 5 bases lying between them.

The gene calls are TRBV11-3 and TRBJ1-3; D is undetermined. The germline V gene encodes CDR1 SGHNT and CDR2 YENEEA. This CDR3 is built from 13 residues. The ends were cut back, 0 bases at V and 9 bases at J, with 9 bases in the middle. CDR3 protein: CASSLEETSTIYF. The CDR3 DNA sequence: TGTGCCAGCAGCTTAGAAGAGACAAGCACCATATATTTT.

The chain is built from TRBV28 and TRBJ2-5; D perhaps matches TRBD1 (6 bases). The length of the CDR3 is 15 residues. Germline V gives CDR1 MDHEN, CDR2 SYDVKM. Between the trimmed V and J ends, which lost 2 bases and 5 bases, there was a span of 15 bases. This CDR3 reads CASSLIATGQETQYF. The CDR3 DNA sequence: TGTGCCAGCAGTTTAATTGCTACAGGGCAGGAGACCCAGTACTTC.

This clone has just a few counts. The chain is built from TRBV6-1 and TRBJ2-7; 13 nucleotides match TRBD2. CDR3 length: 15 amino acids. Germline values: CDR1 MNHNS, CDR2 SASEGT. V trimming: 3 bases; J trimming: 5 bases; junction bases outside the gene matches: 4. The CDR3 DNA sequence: TGTGCCAGCAGTGAGGGACTAGCGGGGAGCCACGAGCAGTACTTC. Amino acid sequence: CASSEGLAGSHEQYF.

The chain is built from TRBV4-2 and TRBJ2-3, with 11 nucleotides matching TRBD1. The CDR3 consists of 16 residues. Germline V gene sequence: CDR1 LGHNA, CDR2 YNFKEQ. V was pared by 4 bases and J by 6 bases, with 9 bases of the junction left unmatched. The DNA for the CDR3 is TGTGCCAGCAGCCCTGGGACAGGGGGGGGAGGGGATACGCAGTATTTT. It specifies CASSPGTGGGGDTQYF.

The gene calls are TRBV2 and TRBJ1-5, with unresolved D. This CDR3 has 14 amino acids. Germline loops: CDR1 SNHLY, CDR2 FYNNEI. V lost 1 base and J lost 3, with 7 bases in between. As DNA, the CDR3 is TGTGCCAGCAGTGAAGGGCAGAACAATCAGCCCCAGCATTTT. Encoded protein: CASSEGQNNQPQHF.

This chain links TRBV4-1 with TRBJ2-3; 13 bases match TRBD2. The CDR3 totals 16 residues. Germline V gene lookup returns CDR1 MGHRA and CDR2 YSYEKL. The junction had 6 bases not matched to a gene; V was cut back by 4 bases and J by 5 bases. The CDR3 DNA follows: TGCGCCAGCAGCCCGAGACTAGCGGGGGGTTTAGATACGCAGTATTTT. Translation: CASSPRLAGGLDTQYF.

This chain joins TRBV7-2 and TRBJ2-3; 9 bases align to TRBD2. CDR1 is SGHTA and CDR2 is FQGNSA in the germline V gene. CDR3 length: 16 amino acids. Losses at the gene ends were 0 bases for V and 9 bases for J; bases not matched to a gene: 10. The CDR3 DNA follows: TGTGCCAGCAGCTTAGCGACTAGCGGAGAGGCTTACACGCAGTATTTT. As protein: CASSLATSGEAYTQYF.

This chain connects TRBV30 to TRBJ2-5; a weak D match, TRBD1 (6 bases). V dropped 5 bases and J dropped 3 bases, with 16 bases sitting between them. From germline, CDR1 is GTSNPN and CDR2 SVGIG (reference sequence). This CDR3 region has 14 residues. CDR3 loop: CAWDQGSAEETQYF. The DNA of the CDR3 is TGTGCCTGGGATCAGGGGTCGGCGGAAGAGACCCAGTACTTC.

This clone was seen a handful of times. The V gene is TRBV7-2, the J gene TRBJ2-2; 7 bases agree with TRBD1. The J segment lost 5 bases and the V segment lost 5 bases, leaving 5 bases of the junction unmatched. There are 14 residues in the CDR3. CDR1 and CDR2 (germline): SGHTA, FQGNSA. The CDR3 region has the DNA TGTGCCAGCAGCCCGACAGGGTTGACCGGGGAGCTGTTTTTT. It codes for CASSPTGLTGELFF.

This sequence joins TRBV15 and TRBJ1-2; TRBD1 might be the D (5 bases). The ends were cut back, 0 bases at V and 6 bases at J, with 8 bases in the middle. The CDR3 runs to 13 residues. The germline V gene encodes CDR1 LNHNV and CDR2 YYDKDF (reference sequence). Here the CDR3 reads CATSRDVTDGYTF. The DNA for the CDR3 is TGTGCCACCAGCAGAGATGTGACAGATGGCTACACCTTC. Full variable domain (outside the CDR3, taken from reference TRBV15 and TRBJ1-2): DAMVIQNPRYQVTQFGKPVTLSCSQTLNHNVMYWYQQKSSQAPKLLFHYYDKDFNNEADTPDNFQSRRPNTSFCFLDIRSPGLGDTAMYLCATSRDVTDGYTFGSGTRLTVV.

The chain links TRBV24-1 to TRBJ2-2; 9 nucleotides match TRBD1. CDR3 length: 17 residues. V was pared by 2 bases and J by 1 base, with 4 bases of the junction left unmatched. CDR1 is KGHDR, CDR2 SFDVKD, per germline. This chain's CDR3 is CATSDSATGGNTGELFF. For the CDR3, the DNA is TGTGCCACCAGTGATTCAGCGACAGGGGGGAACACCGGGGAGCTGTTTTTT.

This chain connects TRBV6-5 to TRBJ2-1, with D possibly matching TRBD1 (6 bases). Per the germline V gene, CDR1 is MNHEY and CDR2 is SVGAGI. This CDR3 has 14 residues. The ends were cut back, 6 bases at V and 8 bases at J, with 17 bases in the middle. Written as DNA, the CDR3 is TGTGCCAGCAGGCGTAAGGGGGATCCGGATGAGCAGTTCTTC. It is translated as CASRRKGDPDEQFF.

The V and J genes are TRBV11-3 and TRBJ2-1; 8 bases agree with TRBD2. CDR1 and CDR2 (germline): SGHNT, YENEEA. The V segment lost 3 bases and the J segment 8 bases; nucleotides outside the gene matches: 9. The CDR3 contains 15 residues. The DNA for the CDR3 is TGTGCCAGCAGCTTTAGCGGGGAAAACGGGTATGAGCAGTTCTTC. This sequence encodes CASSFSGENGYEQFF. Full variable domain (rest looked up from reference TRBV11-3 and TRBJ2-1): EAGVVQSPRYKIIEKKQPVAFWCNPISGHNTLYWYLQNLGQGPELLIRYENEEAVDDSQLPKDRFSAERLKGVDSTLKIQPAELGDSAVYLCASSFSGENGYEQFFGPGTRLTVL.

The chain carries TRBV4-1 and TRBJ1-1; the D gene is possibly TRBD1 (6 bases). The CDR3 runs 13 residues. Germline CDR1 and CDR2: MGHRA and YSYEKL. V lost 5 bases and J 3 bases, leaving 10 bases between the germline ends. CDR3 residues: CASSSTGYTEAFF. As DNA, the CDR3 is TGCGCCAGCAGCTCAACAGGGTACACTGAAGCTTTCTTT.

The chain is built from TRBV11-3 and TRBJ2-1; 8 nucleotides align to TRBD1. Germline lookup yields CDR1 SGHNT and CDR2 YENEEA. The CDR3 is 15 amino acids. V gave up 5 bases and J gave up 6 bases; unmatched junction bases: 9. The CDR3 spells CASSEPGTGRNEQFF. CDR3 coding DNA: TGTGCCAGCAGCGAACCCGGGACAGGACGCAATGAGCAGTTCTTC.

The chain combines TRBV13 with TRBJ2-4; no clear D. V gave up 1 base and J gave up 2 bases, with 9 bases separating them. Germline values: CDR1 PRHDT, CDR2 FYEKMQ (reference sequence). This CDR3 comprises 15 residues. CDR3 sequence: CASSLAGATKNIQYF. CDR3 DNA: TGTGCCAGCAGCTTAGCCGGTGCGACCAAAAACATTCAGTACTTC.

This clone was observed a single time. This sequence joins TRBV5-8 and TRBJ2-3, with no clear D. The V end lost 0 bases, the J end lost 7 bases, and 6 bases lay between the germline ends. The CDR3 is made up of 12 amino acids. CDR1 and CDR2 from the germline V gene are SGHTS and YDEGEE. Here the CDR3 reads CASSLDTNTQYF. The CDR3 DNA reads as TGTGCCAGCAGCTTGGACACTAATACGCAGTATTTT.

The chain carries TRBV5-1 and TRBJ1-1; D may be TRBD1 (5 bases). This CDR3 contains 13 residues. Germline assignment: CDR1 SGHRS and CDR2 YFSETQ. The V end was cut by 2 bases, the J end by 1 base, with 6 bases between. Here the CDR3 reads CASSFRENTEAFF. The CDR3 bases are TGCGCCAGCAGCTTCAGGGAGAACACTGAAGCTTTCTTT.

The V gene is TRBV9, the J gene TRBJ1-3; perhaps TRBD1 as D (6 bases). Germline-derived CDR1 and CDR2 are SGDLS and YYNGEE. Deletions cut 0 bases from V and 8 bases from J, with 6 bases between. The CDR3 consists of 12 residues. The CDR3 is CASSVEGDTIYF. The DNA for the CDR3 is TGTGCCAGCAGCGTAGAGGGGGACACCATATATTTT. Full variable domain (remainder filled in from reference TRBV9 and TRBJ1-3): DSGVTQTPKHLITATGQRVTLRCSPRSGDLSVYWYQQSLDQGLQFLIQYYNGEERAKGNILERFSAQQFPDLHSELNLSSLELGDSALYFCASSVEGDTIYFGEGSWLTVV.

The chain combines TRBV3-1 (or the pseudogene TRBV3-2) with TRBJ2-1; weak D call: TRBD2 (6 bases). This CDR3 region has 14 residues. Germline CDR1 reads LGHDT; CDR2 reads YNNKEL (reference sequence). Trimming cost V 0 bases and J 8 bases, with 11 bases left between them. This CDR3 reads CASSQDRGTYEQFF. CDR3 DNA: TGTGCCAGCAGCCAAGACCGCGGGACGTATGAGCAGTTCTTC.

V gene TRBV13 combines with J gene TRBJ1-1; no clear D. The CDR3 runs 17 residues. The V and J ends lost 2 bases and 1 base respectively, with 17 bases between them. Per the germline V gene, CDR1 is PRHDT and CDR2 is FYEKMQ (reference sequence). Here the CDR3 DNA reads TGTGCCAGCAGCTTAATCGGGTATAGGCAGCCGAACACTGAAGCTTTCTTT. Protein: CASSLIGYRQPNTEAFF.

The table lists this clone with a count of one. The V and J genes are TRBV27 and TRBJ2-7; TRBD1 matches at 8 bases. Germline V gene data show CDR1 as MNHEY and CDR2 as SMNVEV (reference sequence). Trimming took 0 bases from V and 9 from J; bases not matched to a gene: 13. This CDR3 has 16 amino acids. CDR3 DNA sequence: TGTGCCAGCAGTTTATCAGGACAGGGCCCGAGCAACCGGCAGTACGTC. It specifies CASSLSGQGPSNRQYV.

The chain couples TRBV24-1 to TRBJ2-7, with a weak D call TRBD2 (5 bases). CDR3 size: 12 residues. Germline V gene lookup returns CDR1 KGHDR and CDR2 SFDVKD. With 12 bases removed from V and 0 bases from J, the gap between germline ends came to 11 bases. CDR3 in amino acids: CAVSGSSYEQYF. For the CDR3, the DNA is TGTGCCGTCTCTGGGAGCTCCTACGAGCAGTACTTC.

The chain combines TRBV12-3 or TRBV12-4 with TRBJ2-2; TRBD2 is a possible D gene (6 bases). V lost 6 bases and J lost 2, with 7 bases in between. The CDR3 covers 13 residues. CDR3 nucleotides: TGTGCCAGCAGGGGACTCAACACCGGGGAGCTGTTTTTT. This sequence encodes CASRGLNTGELFF.

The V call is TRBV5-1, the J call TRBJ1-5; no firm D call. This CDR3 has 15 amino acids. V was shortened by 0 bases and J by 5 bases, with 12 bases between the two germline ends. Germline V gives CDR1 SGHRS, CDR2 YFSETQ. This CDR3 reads CASSLVGSSDQPQHF. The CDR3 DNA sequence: TGCGCCAGCAGCTTGGTCGGGTCCAGCGATCAGCCCCAGCATTTT.

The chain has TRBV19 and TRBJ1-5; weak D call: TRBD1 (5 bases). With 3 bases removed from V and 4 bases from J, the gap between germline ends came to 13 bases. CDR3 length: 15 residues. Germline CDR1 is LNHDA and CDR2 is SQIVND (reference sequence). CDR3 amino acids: CASSIGGVGNQPQHF. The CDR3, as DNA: TGTGCCAGTAGTATTGGAGGGGTTGGGAATCAGCCCCAGCATTTT.